Following are 27 T cell receptor beta chains from one sample sequenced in a study of blood T cell repertoires in COVID-19. Libraries were prepared by immunoSEQ multiplex PCR; TCRdb keeps only in-frame clonotypes and omits some of them. The table records over 250,000 clones, roughly 92% of them present only once. The sample was peripheral blood. All receptors come from a woman under 40 with COVID-19, enrolled during active disease.

The V gene is TRBV9, the J gene TRBJ1-2, with D perhaps matching TRBD1 (5 bases). Germline CDR1 reads SGDLS; CDR2 reads YYNGEE. The length of the CDR3 is 13 residues. V was pared by 3 bases and J by 4 bases, with 10 bases between. The CDR3 sequence: CASSEGPSYGYTF. As DNA, the CDR3 is TGTGCCAGCAGCGAGGGGCCCAGCTATGGCTACACCTTC.

CDR3 DNA: TGTGCCAGCAGTGGAATGCGTAGCGGCTTAAGCTCCTACAATGAGCAGTTCTTC. It is translated as CASSGMRSGLSSYNEQFF. The chain carries TRBV2 and TRBJ2-1; perhaps TRBD2 as D (6 bases). The germline gives CDR1 SNHLY, CDR2 FYNNEI. Deletions cut 4 bases from V and 0 bases from J, with 19 bases between. CDR3 length: 18 amino acids.

This chain uses TRBV18 with TRBJ2-2, with D tentatively TRBD2 (6 bases). There are 16 residues in the CDR3. Looked up from germline, CDR1 is KGHSH and CDR2 is LQKENI. Trimming took 6 bases from V and 7 from J, leaving 21 bases between them. The CDR3: CASSHPTTRRDGELFF. The CDR3 DNA follows: TGTGCCAGCTCCCACCCGACGACTAGACGAGACGGGGAGCTGTTTTTT.

The CDR3 nucleotides are TGTGCCAGCAGTTTATCTGCGGGGAACACTGAAGCTTTCTTT. Its protein product is CASSLSAGNTEAFF. V gene TRBV27 combines with J gene TRBJ1-1, with D unclear. Germline values: CDR1 MNHEY, CDR2 SMNVEV (reference sequence). V was shortened by 0 bases and J by 1 base, with 6 bases between the two germline ends. The CDR3 is made up of 14 amino acids.

The chain carries TRBV5-1 and TRBJ2-3, with a possible D match to TRBD1 (5 bases). Germline assignment: CDR1 SGHRS and CDR2 YFSETQ. CDR3 length: 16 residues. V lost 4 bases and J lost 0, with 15 bases in between. The DNA for the CDR3 is TGCGCCAGCAGCCCGACAGCTGTGACTAGCACAGATACGCAGTATTTT. Its translation: CASSPTAVTSTDTQYF.

The V and J genes are TRBV11-1 and TRBJ2-7; the D gene is possibly TRBD2 (5 bases). There are 15 residues in the CDR3. The germline V gene encodes CDR1 SGHAT and CDR2 FQDESV (reference sequence). V lost 4 bases and J lost 0, with 13 bases in between. The DNA of the CDR3 is TGTGCCAGCAGCTCCCTCGCCGACTACTCCTACGAGCAGTACTTC. Amino acid sequence: CASSSLADYSYEQYF.

This sequence joins TRBV9 and TRBJ1-2; D call uncertain. The V gene lost 2 bases and the J gene lost 5 bases, with 16 bases spanning the gap. From germline, CDR1 is SGDLS and CDR2 YYNGEE. The CDR3 sequence is 15 residues long. The CDR3 nucleotides read TGTGCCAGCAGCGTCTCTGGCCAGACAAGATATGGCTACACCTTC. This codes for CASSVSGQTRYGYTF.

The chain couples TRBV7-3 to TRBJ2-1; tentatively, D is TRBD1 (5 bases). The CDR3 extends over 15 amino acids. V was trimmed by 1 base and J by 0 bases, leaving 7 bases between them. Germline V lookup: CDR1 SGHTA, CDR2 FQGTGA. The CDR3 coding sequence is TGTGCCAGCAGCTTAAGCCAGGGCTCCTACAATGAGCAGTTCTTC. It yields the protein CASSLSQGSYNEQFF.

The chain recombines TRBV30 with TRBJ1-3; tentatively, D is TRBD1 (6 bases). Germline-derived CDR1 and CDR2 are GTSNPN and SVGIG (reference sequence). The CDR3 runs 14 residues. V was pared by 6 bases and J by 4 bases, with 16 bases between. The CDR3 spells CACPPRGRGNTIYF. The CDR3 DNA sequence: TGTGCCTGCCCCCCGAGGGGGAGAGGAAACACCATATATTTT.

This rearrangement joins TRBV18 to TRBJ1-2; D is unresolved. The CDR3 spans 15 residues. Trimming cost V 0 bases and J 7 bases, with 15 bases left between them. From germline, CDR1 is KGHSH and CDR2 LQKENI. CDR3 in DNA: TGTGCCAGCTCACCACCGACGGAGGGAGGTCGTGGCTACACCTTC. As protein: CASSPPTEGGRGYTF.

The chain recombines TRBV4-1 with TRBJ2-3; 7 positions agree with TRBD2. Per germline, CDR1 MGHRA and CDR2 YSYEKL. After removal of 3 bases from V and 2 bases from J, the junction contained 2 bases not matched to a gene. This CDR3 comprises 14 residues. CDR3 region: CASSQRELTDTQYF. CDR3 DNA: TGCGCCAGCAGCCAGCGGGAGCTCACAGATACGCAGTATTTT.

The chain employs TRBV29-1 and TRBJ1-2, with 7 bases identical to TRBD1. Germline CDR1 and CDR2: SQVTM and ANQGSEA. The CDR3 sequence is 13 residues long. V lost 4 bases, J lost 3 bases, and 5 bases stayed unmatched. The CDR3 sequence is CSVGDSGYYGYTF. DNA for the CDR3: TGCAGCGTTGGGGACAGTGGGTACTATGGCTACACCTTC.

This clone appeared a single time. The J gene is TRBJ1-2, the V gene TRBV5-4; weak D call: TRBD1 (6 bases). This CDR3 has 14 residues. Germline V CDR1 and CDR2: SGHNT, YYREEE (reference sequence). The V end was cut by 7 bases, the J end by 4 bases, with 17 bases between. The CDR3: CASGFWVGAYGYTF. CDR3 sequence (DNA): TGTGCCAGCGGGTTTTGGGTGGGGGCCTATGGCTACACCTTC.

This chain uses TRBV12-3 or TRBV12-4 with TRBJ2-7, with a weak D call TRBD1 (7 bases). The CDR3 loop spans 12 amino acids. Trimming left V 7 bases short and J 6 bases short, with 13 bases between. For the CDR3, the DNA is TGTGCCAGCACCCGACAGGGAGGCGAGCAGTACTTC. This codes for CASTRQGGEQYF.

V usage is TRBV19 and J usage is TRBJ1-1; perhaps TRBD1 as D (5 bases). The CDR3 runs 15 residues. Germline-derived CDR1 and CDR2 are LNHDA and SQIVND (reference sequence). The V and J ends lost 4 bases and 2 bases respectively, with 14 bases between them. The CDR3 nucleotides are TGTGCCAGTAGTACTCGACAGACACTTAACACTGAAGCTTTCTTT. It is translated as CASSTRQTLNTEAFF.

The chain recombines TRBV11-2 with TRBJ2-7, with 7 bases matching TRBD1. The CDR3 extends over 14 amino acids. J lost 4 bases, V lost 5 bases, and 8 bases had no gene match. Looked up from germline, CDR1 is SGHAT and CDR2 is FQNNGV. The CDR3 reads CASSTGTALYEQYF. The CDR3 DNA sequence: TGTGCCAGCAGCACAGGGACAGCATTATACGAGCAGTACTTC.

V is TRBV28 and J is TRBJ1-6; D gene unclear. Germline lookup yields CDR1 MDHEN and CDR2 SYDVKM. The CDR3 sequence is 15 residues long. Trimming pared 3 bases from V and 4 bases from J, leaving 10 bases between. The CDR3 spells CASSLRGSYNSPLHF. CDR3 DNA: TGTGCCAGCAGTTTGAGAGGGTCTTATAATTCACCCCTCCACTTT.

Only a few counts were recorded for this clone. The chain employs TRBV27 and TRBJ1-1, with TRBD1 matching over 7 bases. Germline V lookup: CDR1 MNHEY, CDR2 SMNVEV (reference sequence). Trimming at V came to 7 bases and at J to 3 bases, leaving 2 bases not matched to a gene. The CDR3 spans 12 residues. The CDR3 sequence is CASIGGYTEAFF. DNA for the CDR3: TGTGCCAGCATAGGGGGCTACACTGAAGCTTTCTTT.

This chain connects TRBV24-1 to TRBJ2-2, with D possibly being TRBD1 (5 bases). Per germline, CDR1 KGHDR and CDR2 SFDVKD. This CDR3 is 13 amino acids long. The ends were cut back, 9 bases at V and 0 bases at J, with 7 bases in the middle. CDR3 region: CATSGSNTGELFF. For the CDR3, the DNA is TGTGCCACCTCAGGGTCGAACACCGGGGAGCTGTTTTTT.

This chain uses TRBV28 with TRBJ2-1; D might be TRBD1 (6 bases). V was clipped by 5 bases and J by 5 bases, with 19 bases between them. The germline V gene encodes CDR1 MDHEN and CDR2 SYDVKM. The CDR3 has 16 residues. CDR3: CASSPIPRDIDNEQFF. The CDR3 nucleotides are TGTGCCAGCAGTCCCATACCCCGGGACATCGACAATGAGCAGTTCTTC.

This chain uses TRBV30 with TRBJ1-2, with 9 bases matching TRBD1. This CDR3 spans 14 amino acids. V lost 0 bases, J lost 6 bases, and 5 bases stayed unmatched. Germline assignment: CDR1 GTSNPN and CDR2 SVGIG (reference sequence). The CDR3 sequence is CAWSVGTGLNGYTF. CDR3 coding DNA: TGTGCCTGGAGTGTAGGGACAGGGTTGAATGGCTACACCTTC.

The V gene is TRBV18, the J gene TRBJ2-7; D remains unclear. Germline V gene lookup returns CDR1 KGHSH and CDR2 LQKENI. The CDR3 has 14 amino acids. The V and J ends lost 1 base and 5 bases respectively, with 12 bases between them. The CDR3 loop reads CASSPLYRTNEQYF. For the CDR3, the DNA is TGTGCCAGCTCACCACTTTACAGAACCAACGAGCAGTACTTC.

This clone has a single count. The chain joins TRBV2 to TRBJ2-7; 10 nucleotides match TRBD1. Germline loops: CDR1 SNHLY, CDR2 FYNNEI. J gave up 3 bases and V 8 bases, and 13 bases lay outside the gene matches. The CDR3 is 16 residues long. The CDR3 DNA sequence: TGTGCCAGCCTAACTGAAGGGGGGACAGGGGTCTACGAGCAGTACTTC. Translated, it gives CASLTEGGTGVYEQYF.

The chain uses TRBV3-1 (or the pseudogene TRBV3-2) and TRBJ2-3, with 9 bases aligning to TRBD2. Germline assignment: CDR1 LGHDT and CDR2 YNNKEL (reference sequence). The V gene end was trimmed by 7 bases and the J gene end by 4 bases; junction bases not matched to a gene: 9. CDR3 length: 15 amino acids. The CDR3 loop is CASTLAGSEADTQYF. The CDR3 DNA reads as TGTGCCAGCACCCTAGCGGGGAGCGAGGCAGATACGCAGTATTTT.

The CDR3 protein is CASSEWGTGDQPQHF. The CDR3 DNA is TGTGCCAGCAGTGAATGGGGGACAGGGGATCAGCCCCAGCATTTT. V usage is TRBV6-1 and J usage is TRBJ1-5, with 10 bases matching TRBD1. J gave up 5 bases and V 2 bases, and 3 bases lay outside the gene matches. The CDR3 is 15 amino acids. Per germline, CDR1 MNHNS and CDR2 SASEGT.

The chain has TRBV2 and TRBJ1-1, with no clear D. The ends were cut back, 5 bases at V and 1 base at J, with 11 bases in the middle. From germline, CDR1 is SNHLY and CDR2 FYNNEI. The length of the CDR3 is 14 residues. Here the CDR3 reads CASSFREANTEAFF. CDR3 coding DNA: TGTGCCAGCAGTTTTAGGGAGGCGAACACTGAAGCTTTCTTT.

The chain links TRBV7-9 to TRBJ1-2, with 8 nucleotides matching TRBD1. The ends lost 6 bases at V and 4 bases at J; junction bases unmatched: 4. The CDR3 extends over 13 amino acids. The germline CDR1 and CDR2 sequences are SEHNR and FQNEAQ (reference sequence). CDR3 sequence reads: CASSIGTGYGYTF. The CDR3 DNA follows: TGTGCCAGCAGTATTGGGACAGGCTATGGCTACACCTTC.